This note documents a single T cell receptor (beta chain) sequence. Healthy donors had no documented immune events, such as infections, while sampled. Sequenced by immunoSEQ multiplex PCR; TCRdb stores in-frame clones only, minus some. The sample yields tens of thousands of clones, 88% seen once. Per the germline V gene, CDR1 is SGHVS and CDR2 is FQNEAQ. Trimming removed 2 bases from V and 3 bases from J, with 14 bases in between. The length of the CDR3 is 15 residues. This record comes from a study of identifying expanded T cells in peripheral blood. J is TRBJ2-7 and V is TRBV7-8; D possibly corresponds to TRBD2 (6 bases). The clonotype originates from a person aged 18 to 75 in good health. The specimen was blood. This chain's CDR3 is CASSLTSLAIYEQYF. Here the CDR3 DNA reads TGTGCCAGCAGCTTAACCTCGCTAGCGATCTACGAGCAGTACTTC.